The rows below give T cell receptor beta chains drawn from one sample of a study of vaccination and CD4 T cells after COVID-19. TCRdb used MiXCR to reprocess the PCR reads, holding one entry per CDR3 protein. The data hold about 18,000 distinct CDR3 sequences, with approximately 51% observed a single time. The antigens of these receptors remain unknown. Specimen: CD4+ T cells from blood, cultured in vitro. These receptors came from a human donor who had recovered from COVID-19. Both conserved end residues are part of each CDR3. The D gene is left open where the match is weak. Rows may omit the clone size; those that give it use once, few, many or a size class.

clone_size | j_call | v_call | d_call | cdr3_nt | cdr3_aa
. | TRBJ2-2 | TRBV27 | . | TGTGCCAGCAGTTCACGCGGGAAGGGACGCACCGGGGAGCTGTTTTTT | CASSSRGKGRTGELFF
. | TRBJ2-7 | TRBV20-1 | TRBD1 | TGCAGTGCTAGAGGACAGGGGTCCTACGAGCAGTACTTC | CSARGQGSYEQYF
. | TRBJ2-3 | TRBV18 | . | TGTGCCAGCTCACCCAGCGGGTACGGAGATACGCAGTATTTT | CASSPSGYGDTQYF
. | TRBJ2-1 | TRBV7-2 | TRBD2 | TGTGCCAGCAGCAGAGGACTAGCGGGTACCCCCAATGAGCAGTTCTTC | CASSRGLAGTPNEQFF
. | TRBJ2-7 | TRBV6-2/TRBV6-3 | TRBD1 | TGTGCCAGCAGTTCGGGACAGGGGAGTGGGGAGCAGTACTTC | CASSSGQGSGEQYF
few | TRBJ2-7 | TRBV27 | TRBD2 | TGTGCCAGCAGCACGTTGGGGGAGGGTCAATCCCACGAGCAGTACTTC | CASSTLGEGQSHEQYF
few | TRBJ2-5 | TRBV20-1 | . | TGCAGTGCTAGGGGGGTGTTGGGTATTGAGACCCAGTACTTC | CSARGVLGIETQYF
. | TRBJ1-1 | TRBV7-4 | TRBD1 | TGTGCCAGCAGATCCGACAGGGGGGACACTGAAGCTTTCTTT | CASRSDRGDTEAFF
. | TRBJ2-2 | TRBV11-2 | . | TGTGCCAGCAGCTTTCAGCCGAACACCGGGGAGCTGTTTTTT | CASSFQPNTGELFF
once | TRBJ2-7 | TRBV19 | . | TGTGCCAGTAGAAAGATAACTGGGAGTAGATCCTACGAGCAGTACTTC | CASRKITGSRSYEQYF
. | TRBJ1-3 | TRBV20-1 | TRBD1 | TGCAGTGCTCGACCGGGACAGACAGGAAACACCATATATTTT | CSARPGQTGNTIYF
. | TRBJ1-6 | TRBV12-3/TRBV12-4 | . | TGTGCCAGCAGTTTTGCGGATTCACCCCTCCACTTT | CASSFADSPLHF
few | TRBJ1-5 | TRBV6-2/TRBV6-3 | TRBD1 | TGTGCCAGCAGCGACAGGGAGGATCAGCCCCAGCATTTT | CASSDREDQPQHF
few | TRBJ2-7 | TRBV11-3 | . | TGTGCCAGCAGCCCCACCCCCTCGGGGGCCGAGCAGTACTTC | CASSPTPSGAEQYF
few | TRBJ1-1 | TRBV2 | . | TGTGCCAGCAGTGGGGCGGGCGTGAGGACTGAAGCTTTCTTT | CASSGAGVRTEAFF
few | TRBJ1-6 | TRBV30 | TRBD1 | TGTGCCTGGACAGGACAGGGTGACTCACCCCTCCACTTT | CAWTGQGDSPLHF
. | TRBJ2-5 | TRBV20-1 | . | TGCAGTGACAAAAACCCGGGACTCGAAGAGACCCAGTACTTC | CSDKNPGLEETQYF
. | TRBJ2-7 | TRBV20-1 | TRBD2 | TGCAGTGCTGCGCCGAGCGGGACTAGCTACGAGCAGTACTTC | CSAAPSGTSYEQYF
. | TRBJ2-2 | TRBV27 | . | TGTGCCAGCAGTTTCTGGGCCATAAAACCCGGGGAGCTGTTTTTT | CASSFWAIKPGELFF
. | TRBJ2-7 | TRBV19 | . | TGTGCCAGTAGTCCCCGGAGGAGCCACGAGCAGTACTTC | CASSPRRSHEQYF
. | TRBJ1-1 | TRBV11-3 | TRBD1 | TGTGCCAGCAGCTTAGATTGGCAGGGGGCAGAGACTGAAGCTTTCTTT | CASSLDWQGAETEAFF
. | TRBJ1-1 | TRBV6-2/TRBV6-3 | . | TGTGCCAGCAGTTACGAAGGGAGGGCGAACACTGAAGCTTTCTTT | CASSYEGRANTEAFF
. | TRBJ2-5 | TRBV11-2 | TRBD1 | TGTGCCAGCAGCTTGGGACAGGGGGCAGAGACCCAGTACTTC | CASSLGQGAETQYF
. | TRBJ2-5 | TRBV12-3/TRBV12-4 | . | TGTGCCAGCAGTTTAGCCCGGGCCCAGTACTTC | CASSLARAQYF
. | TRBJ1-1 | TRBV7-9 | . | TGTGCCAGCAGACCTCTTTACAGGGAGTTTTGGAACACTGAAGCTTTCTTT | CASRPLYREFWNTEAFF
. | TRBJ2-3 | TRBV11-3 | . | TGTGTCAGCAGCTTAGGGGGGACAGATACGCAGTATTTT | CVSSLGGTDTQYF
once | TRBJ2-7 | TRBV11-3 | . | TGTGCCAGCAGCCGAATCTTCTACGAGCAGTACTTC | CASSRIFYEQYF
. | TRBJ1-2 | TRBV7-2 | . | TGTGCCAGCAGCTTCCTTCAGGGGATGGGGTATGGCTACACCTTC | CASSFLQGMGYGYTF
. | TRBJ2-3 | TRBV18 | . | TGTGCCAGCTCACTGGTGCCGGGGAGGAGCACAGATACGCAGTATTTT | CASSLVPGRSTDTQYF
few | TRBJ1-2 | TRBV2 | . | TGTGCCAGCAGGAGAAACTATGGCTACACCTTC | CASRRNYGYTF
few | TRBJ2-2 | TRBV7-2 | . | TGTGCCAGCAGCTTAGGACAGGTGGGAAACACCGGGGAGCTGTTTTTT | CASSLGQVGNTGELFF
few | TRBJ2-7 | TRBV6-5 | . | TGTGCCAGCATTTACTATCCCGGGGCCCACATGTTCTACGAGCAGTACTTC | CASIYYPGAHMFYEQYF
few | TRBJ2-5 | TRBV12-3/TRBV12-4 | . | TGTGCCAGCAGTTTAGTTGGAGAGACCCAGTACTTC | CASSLVGETQYF
. | TRBJ2-5 | TRBV25-1 | TRBD2 | TGTGCCAGCAGTGAACCCCTAGCGGGAGGGCAGGAGACCCAGTACTTC | CASSEPLAGGQETQYF
few | TRBJ1-2 | TRBV30 | TRBD1 | TGTGCCTGGAACCACAAGACAGGGTCCTTTTATGGCTACACCTTC | CAWNHKTGSFYGYTF
. | TRBJ2-1 | TRBV7-3 | . | TGTGCCAGCAGCCCACAGTCTAGCGCGTACAATGAGCAGTTCTTC | CASSPQSSAYNEQFF
. | TRBJ2-2 | TRBV7-6 | . | TGTGCCAGCAGCTTAGTAGCATTGAACACCGGGGAGCTGTTTTTT | CASSLVALNTGELFF
. | TRBJ2-6 | TRBV11-2 | . | TGTGCCAGCAGCTTAGCCCAGAACTCTGGGGCCAACGTCCTGACTTTC | CASSLAQNSGANVLTF
few | TRBJ2-3 | TRBV15 | . | TGTGCCACCAGCAGAGGTCAGGTAACCACAGATACGCAGTATTTT | CATSRGQVTTDTQYF
few | TRBJ2-3 | TRBV27 | . | TGTGCCAGCAGAAATCTCGGGACTAGCACAGATACGCAGTATTTT | CASRNLGTSTDTQYF
. | TRBJ2-5 | TRBV7-2 | . | TGTGCCAGCAGCTTAGCGGGCTGGTCCCAAGAGACCCAGTACTTC | CASSLAGWSQETQYF
. | TRBJ1-6 | TRBV18 | . | TGTGCCAGCTCAGACGGGGCAGGAACTCATTCACCCCTCCACTTT | CASSDGAGTHSPLHF
few | TRBJ1-1 | TRBV6-2/TRBV6-3 | . | TGTGCCAGCAGTTCCCCCAGGGGAATAGAAGCTTTCTTT | CASSSPRGIEAFF
few | TRBJ1-3 | TRBV6-1 | . | TGTGCCAGCAGTGAAGCGCCGATGGATTATGGAAACACCATATATTTT | CASSEAPMDYGNTIYF
. | TRBJ2-1 | TRBV18 | TRBD2 | TGTGCCAGCTCACAGGGACTAGCGGGAGACAATGAGCAGTTCTTC | CASSQGLAGDNEQFF
few | TRBJ1-2 | TRBV10-3 | . | TGTGCCACCCTGCAAGGGACCGGCTATGGCTACACCTTC | CATLQGTGYGYTF
. | TRBJ2-3 | TRBV11-1 | TRBD2 | TGTGCCAGCAGCTTAGGCGTTCGGGGGGCAGATACGCAGTATTTT | CASSLGVRGADTQYF
medium-sized | TRBJ1-6 | TRBV27 | . | TGTGCCAGCAGTCTTTCGGGACACCGCTATAATTCACCCCTCCACTTT | CASSLSGHRYNSPLHF
few | TRBJ1-2 | TRBV20-1 | TRBD1 | TGCAGTGCTAGAGATAGTACGACAGGGGGGTCCTATGGCTACACCTTC | CSARDSTTGGSYGYTF
. | TRBJ2-6 | TRBV20-1 | . | TGCAGTGCTAGGCAGGTCTCTGGGGCCAACGTCCCGACTTTC | CSARQVSGANVPTF
. | TRBJ1-2 | TRBV12-3/TRBV12-4 | . | TGTGCCAGCAGTTTAGGCAGGGACTATGGCTACACCTTC | CASSLGRDYGYTF
. | TRBJ1-2 | TRBV6-5 | . | TGTGCCAGCAGTTACCAACAGGGTGTCTATGGCTACACCTTC | CASSYQQGVYGYTF
. | TRBJ1-1 | TRBV11-2 | . | TGTGCCAGCAGCTTAGACGCCGGACGGATGAACACTGAAGCTTTCTTT | CASSLDAGRMNTEAFF
. | TRBJ1-2 | TRBV6-2/TRBV6-3 | TRBD1 | TGTGCCAGCAGTTACTCCTCGGACAGGCATTCCTATGGCTACACCTTC | CASSYSSDRHSYGYTF
. | TRBJ2-7 | TRBV9 | . | TGTGCCAGCAGCTTAGGACGGGGGTCCTACGAGCAGTACTTC | CASSLGRGSYEQYF
few | TRBJ1-1 | TRBV20-1 | . | TGCAGTGCTAGAGCAGGCAGTTCGAACACTGAAGCTTTCTTT | CSARAGSSNTEAFF
few | TRBJ2-7 | TRBV12-3/TRBV12-4 | . | TGTGCCAGCTCCCCGGGGCGGGCCTCCTACGAGCAGTACTTC | CASSPGRASYEQYF
. | TRBJ2-7 | TRBV6-2/TRBV6-3 | TRBD2 | TGTGCCAGCAAACAAAGGCGTCTAGCGGGAGGGCGGCTTTACGAGCAGTACTTC | CASKQRRLAGGRLYEQYF
few | TRBJ1-1 | TRBV6-2/TRBV6-3 | . | TGTGCCAGCAGCCTACAGTTTGAAGCTTTCTTT | CASSLQFEAFF